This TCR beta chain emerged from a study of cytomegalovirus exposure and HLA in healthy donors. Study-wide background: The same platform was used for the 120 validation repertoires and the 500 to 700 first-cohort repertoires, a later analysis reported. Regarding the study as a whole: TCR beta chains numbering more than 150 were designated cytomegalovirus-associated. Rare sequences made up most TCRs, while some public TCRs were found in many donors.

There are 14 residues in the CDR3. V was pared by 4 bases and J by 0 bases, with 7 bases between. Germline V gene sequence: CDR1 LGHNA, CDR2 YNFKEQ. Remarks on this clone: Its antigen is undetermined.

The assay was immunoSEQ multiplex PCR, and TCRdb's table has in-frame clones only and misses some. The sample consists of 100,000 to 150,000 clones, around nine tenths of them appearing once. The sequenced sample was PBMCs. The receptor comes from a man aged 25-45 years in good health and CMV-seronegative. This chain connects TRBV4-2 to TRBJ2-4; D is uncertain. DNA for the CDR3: TGTGCCAGCAGCCGCGGTGTAGCCAAAAACATTCAGTACTTC. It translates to CASSRGVAKNIQYF.